The 7 T cell receptor beta chains below all came from one sample that was sequenced in a study of cytomegalovirus exposure and HLA in healthy donors. 13 Jbeta primers and 60 Vbeta primers were used for the PCR. Here immunoSEQ multiplex PCR was the method, and the copy in TCRdb shows in-frame clones only, minus some. The table records around 150,000 clones, 60% to 80% of them present only once. Sequenced sample: PBMCs. The receptors stem from a male donor in good health and CMV-seronegative.

The chain carries TRBV12-2 and TRBJ2-7; TRBD2, as called in the table, went unchecked against the DNA. TRBV12-2 is noted as a pseudogene. The CDR3 has 15 residues. The chain's CDR3 is CASRRETSGKGGQYF. CDR3 DNA: TGTGCAAGTCGCAGAGAGACTAGCGGGAAAGGAGGGCAGTACTTC.

This clone has more than one count but fewer than ten. The chain's CDR3 is CASTGLSGANVLTF. In nucleotides, the CDR3 is TGCGCCAGCACCGGACTCTCTGGGGCCAACGTCCTGACTTTC. The chain combines TRBV5-1 with TRBJ2-6; a possible D gene is TRBD2 (5 bases). Germline assignment: CDR1 SGHRS and CDR2 YFSETQ. The V end lost 6 bases, the J end lost 0 bases, and 7 bases lay between the germline ends. There are 14 residues in the CDR3.

V and J are TRBV4-3 and TRBJ1-1; a possible D gene is TRBD1 (6 bases). V was clipped by 1 base and J by 2 bases, with 11 bases between them. Germline V CDR1 and CDR2: LGHNA, YSLEER. This CDR3 contains 15 residues. The CDR3 DNA follows: TGCGCCAGCAGCCAAGGGGGGGGGACAAACACTGAAGCTTTCTTT. Translation: CASSQGGGTNTEAFF.

V is TRBV4-3 and J is TRBJ2-5; 12 bases are a match to TRBD2. Germline V CDR1 and CDR2: LGHNA, YSLEER. The V and J ends lost 0 bases and 4 bases, in that order; junction bases with no gene match: 3. The CDR3 length is 16 residues. The CDR3 DNA follows: TGCGCCAGCAGCCAAGAGCTAGCGGGGGGGCGAGAGACCCAGTACTTC. This sequence encodes CASSQELAGGRETQYF.

This clone came up once. V usage is TRBV30 and J usage is TRBJ2-1; 10 positions match TRBD2. This CDR3 comprises 14 residues. The V and J ends lost 3 bases and 7 bases, in that order; junction bases with no gene match: 6. Germline V lookup: CDR1 GTSNPN, CDR2 SVGIG (reference sequence). This chain's CDR3 is CAWRQAGGLNEQFF. The CDR3 coding sequence is TGTGCCTGGAGGCAAGCGGGAGGGTTGAATGAGCAGTTCTTC. Filled out from reference TRBV30 and TRBJ2-1, the complete variable domain reads SQTIHQWPATLVQPVGSPLSLECTVEGTSNPNLYWYRQAAGRGLQLLFYSVGIGQISSEVPQNLSASRPQDRQFILSSKKLLLSDSGFYLCAWRQAGGLNEQFFGPGTRLTVL.

V gene TRBV5-4 combines with J gene TRBJ1-4; 8 nucleotides line up with TRBD1. The CDR3 runs 14 residues. Germline CDR1 is SGHNT and CDR2 is YYREEE (reference sequence). The V and J ends lost 5 bases and 3 bases, in that order; junction bases with no gene match: 3. The CDR3 sequence: CASRKTGANEKLFF. The CDR3 DNA is TGTGCCAGCAGAAAGACAGGGGCTAATGAAAAACTGTTTTTT.

This chain links TRBV6-6 with TRBJ1-4; D uncertain. Deletions cut 5 bases from V and 8 bases from J, with 12 bases between. This CDR3 has 13 residues. Germline V gene data show CDR1 as MNHNY and CDR2 as SVGAGI (reference sequence). Here the CDR3 DNA reads TGTGCCAGCAGTACGGGGATTTACGAAAAACTGTTTTTT. This encodes CASSTGIYEKLFF.